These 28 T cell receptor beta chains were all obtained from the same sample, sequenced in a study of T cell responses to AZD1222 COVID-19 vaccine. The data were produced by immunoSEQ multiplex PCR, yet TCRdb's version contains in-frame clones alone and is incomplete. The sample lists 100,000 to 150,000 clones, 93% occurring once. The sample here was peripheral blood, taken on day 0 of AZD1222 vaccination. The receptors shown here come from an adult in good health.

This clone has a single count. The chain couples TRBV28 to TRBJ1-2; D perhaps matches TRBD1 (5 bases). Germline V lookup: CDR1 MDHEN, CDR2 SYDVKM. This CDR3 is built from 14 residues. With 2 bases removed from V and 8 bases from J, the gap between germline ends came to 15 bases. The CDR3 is CASSLGQGRRGYTF. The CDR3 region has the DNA TGTGCCAGCAGTTTAGGGCAGGGCCGCCGGGGCTACACCTTC.

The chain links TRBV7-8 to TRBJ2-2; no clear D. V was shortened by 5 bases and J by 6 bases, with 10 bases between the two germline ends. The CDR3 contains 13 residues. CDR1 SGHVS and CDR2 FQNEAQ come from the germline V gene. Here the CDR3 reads CASSPLRSGELFF. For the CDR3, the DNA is TGTGCCAGCAGCCCTCTACGATCCGGGGAGCTGTTTTTT.

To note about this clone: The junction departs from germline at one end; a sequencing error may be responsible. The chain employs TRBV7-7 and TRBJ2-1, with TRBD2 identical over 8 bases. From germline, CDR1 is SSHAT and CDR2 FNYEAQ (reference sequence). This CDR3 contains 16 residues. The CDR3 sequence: CASSLALTGRAAEQFF. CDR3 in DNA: TGTGCTAGCAGCTTAGCGCTAACCGGGAGGGCCGCTGAGCAGTTCTTC.

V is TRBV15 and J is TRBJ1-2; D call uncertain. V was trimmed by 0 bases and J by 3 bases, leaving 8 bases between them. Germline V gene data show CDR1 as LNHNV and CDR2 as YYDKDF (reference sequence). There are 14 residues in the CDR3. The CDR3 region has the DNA TGTGCCACCAGCAGAGAGGGGTGGTACTATGGCTACACCTTC. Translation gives CATSREGWYYGYTF.

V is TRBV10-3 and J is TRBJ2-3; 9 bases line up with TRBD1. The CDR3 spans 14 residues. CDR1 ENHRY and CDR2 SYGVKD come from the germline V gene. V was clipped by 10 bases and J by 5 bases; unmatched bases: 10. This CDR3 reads CATTGGVLLDTQYF. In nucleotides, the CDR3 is TGTGCCACCACAGGGGGCGTTTTGTTAGATACGCAGTATTTT.

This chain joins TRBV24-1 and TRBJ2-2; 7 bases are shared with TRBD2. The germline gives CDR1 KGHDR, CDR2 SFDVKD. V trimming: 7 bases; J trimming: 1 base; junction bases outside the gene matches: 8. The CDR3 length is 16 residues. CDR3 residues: CATSQKRGVNTGELFF. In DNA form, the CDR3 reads TGTGCCACCAGCCAGAAGCGGGGCGTGAACACCGGGGAGCTGTTTTTT.

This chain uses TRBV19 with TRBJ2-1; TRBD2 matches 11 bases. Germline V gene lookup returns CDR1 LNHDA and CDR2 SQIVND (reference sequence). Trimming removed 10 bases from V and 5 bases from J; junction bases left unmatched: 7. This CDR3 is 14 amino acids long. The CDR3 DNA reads TGTGCCACCTGTAGCGGGAGGGGGGACAATGAGCAGTTCTTC. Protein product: CATCSGRGDNEQFF.

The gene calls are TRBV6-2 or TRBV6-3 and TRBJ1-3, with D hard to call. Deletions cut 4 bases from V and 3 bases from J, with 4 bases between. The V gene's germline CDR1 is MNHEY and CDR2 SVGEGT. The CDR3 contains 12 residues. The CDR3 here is CASSSVGNTIYF. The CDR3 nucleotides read TGTGCCAGCAGTTCGGTTGGAAACACCATATATTTT.

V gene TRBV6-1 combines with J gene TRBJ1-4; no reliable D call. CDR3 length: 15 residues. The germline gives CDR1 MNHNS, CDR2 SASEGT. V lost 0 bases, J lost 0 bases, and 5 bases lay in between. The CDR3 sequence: CASSEARSTNEKLFF. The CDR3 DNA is TGTGCCAGCAGTGAAGCCCGGTCAACTAATGAAAAACTGTTTTTT.

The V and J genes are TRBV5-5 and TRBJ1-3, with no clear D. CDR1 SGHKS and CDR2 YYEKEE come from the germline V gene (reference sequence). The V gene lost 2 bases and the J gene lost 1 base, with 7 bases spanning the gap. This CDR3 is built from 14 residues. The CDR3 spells CASSFEGSGNTIYF. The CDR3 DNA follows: TGTGCCAGCAGCTTTGAGGGTTCTGGAAACACCATATATTTT.

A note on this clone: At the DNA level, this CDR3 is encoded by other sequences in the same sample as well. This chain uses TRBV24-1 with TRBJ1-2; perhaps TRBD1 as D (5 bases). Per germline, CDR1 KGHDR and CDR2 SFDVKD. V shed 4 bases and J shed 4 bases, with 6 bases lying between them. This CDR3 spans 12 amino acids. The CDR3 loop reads CATSEGAYGYTF. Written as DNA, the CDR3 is TGTGCCACCAGTGAAGGGGCCTATGGCTACACCTTC.

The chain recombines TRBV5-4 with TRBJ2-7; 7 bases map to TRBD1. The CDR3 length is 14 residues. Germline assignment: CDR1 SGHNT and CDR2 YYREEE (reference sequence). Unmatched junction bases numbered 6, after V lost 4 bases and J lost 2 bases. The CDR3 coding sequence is TGTGCCAGCAGCCAGGGGGTATTCCCCTACGAGCAGTACTTC. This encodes CASSQGVFPYEQYF.

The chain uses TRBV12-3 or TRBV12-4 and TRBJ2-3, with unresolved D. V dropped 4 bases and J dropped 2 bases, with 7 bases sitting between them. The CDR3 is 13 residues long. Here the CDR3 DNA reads TGTGCCAGCAGTTCCTCCTACACAGATACGCAGTATTTT. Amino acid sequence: CASSSSYTDTQYF.

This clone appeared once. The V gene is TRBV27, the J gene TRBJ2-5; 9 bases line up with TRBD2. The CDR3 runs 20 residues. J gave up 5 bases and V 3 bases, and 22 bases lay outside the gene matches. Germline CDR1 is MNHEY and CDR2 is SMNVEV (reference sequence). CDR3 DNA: TGTGCCAGCAGTTTTAGGGACGGACTGCGGGTAGCGGGAGTCAGGGAGACCCAGTACTTC. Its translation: CASSFRDGLRVAGVRETQYF.

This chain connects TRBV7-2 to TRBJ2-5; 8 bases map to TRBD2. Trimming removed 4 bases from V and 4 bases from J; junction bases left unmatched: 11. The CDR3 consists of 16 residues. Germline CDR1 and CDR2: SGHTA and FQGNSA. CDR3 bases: TGTGCCAGCAGCTCCGTTGGAGCGGGAGCGCGAGAGACCCAGTACTTC. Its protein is CASSSVGAGARETQYF.

The CDR3 protein is CASSIRTDTQYF. The CDR3 nucleotides read TGTGCCAGTAGTATACGGACAGATACGCAGTATTTT. The V call is TRBV19, the J call TRBJ2-3; D is undetermined. Trimming left V 2 bases short and J 3 bases short, with 3 bases between. Germline lookup yields CDR1 LNHDA and CDR2 SQIVND (reference sequence). CDR3 length: 12 residues.

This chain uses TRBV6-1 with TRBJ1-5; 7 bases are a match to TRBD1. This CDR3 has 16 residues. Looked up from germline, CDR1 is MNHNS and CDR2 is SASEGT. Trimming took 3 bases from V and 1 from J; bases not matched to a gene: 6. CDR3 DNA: TGTGCCAGCAGTGAGCCCCGGGACAGCAGCAATCAGCCCCAGCATTTT. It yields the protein CASSEPRDSSNQPQHF.

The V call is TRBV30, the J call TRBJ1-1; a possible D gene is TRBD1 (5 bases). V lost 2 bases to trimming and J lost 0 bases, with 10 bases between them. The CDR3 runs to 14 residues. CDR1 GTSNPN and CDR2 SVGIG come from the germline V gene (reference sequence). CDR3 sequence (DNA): TGTGCCTGGAGTACCGGGACGTTGAACACTGAAGCTTTCTTT. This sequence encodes CAWSTGTLNTEAFF.

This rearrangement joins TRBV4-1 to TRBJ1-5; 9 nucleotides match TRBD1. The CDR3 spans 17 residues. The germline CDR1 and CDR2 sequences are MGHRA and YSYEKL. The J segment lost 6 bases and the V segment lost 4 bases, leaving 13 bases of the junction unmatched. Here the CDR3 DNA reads TGCGCCAGCAGCCCAGGGAGGGGGACAGGGTCCGGTCAGCCCCAGCATTTT. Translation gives CASSPGRGTGSGQPQHF.

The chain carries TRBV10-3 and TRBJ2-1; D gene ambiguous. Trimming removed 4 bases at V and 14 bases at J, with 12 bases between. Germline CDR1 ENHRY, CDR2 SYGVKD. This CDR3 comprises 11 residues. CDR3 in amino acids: CAISGSKEKFF. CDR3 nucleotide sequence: TGTGCCATCAGTGGGTCCAAGGAAAAGTTCTTC.

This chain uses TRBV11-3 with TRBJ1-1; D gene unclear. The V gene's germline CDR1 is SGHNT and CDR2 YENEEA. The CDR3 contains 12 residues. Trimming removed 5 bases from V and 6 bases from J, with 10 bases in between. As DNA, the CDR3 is TGTGCCAGCAGCAGTTTAGGAGCTGAAGCTTTCTTT. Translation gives CASSSLGAEAFF.

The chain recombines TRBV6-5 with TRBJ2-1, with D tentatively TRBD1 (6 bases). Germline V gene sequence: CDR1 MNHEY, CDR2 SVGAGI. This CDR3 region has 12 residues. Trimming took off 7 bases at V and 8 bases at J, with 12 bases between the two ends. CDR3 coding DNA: TGTGCCAGCACCCTGACAGGCCATGAGCAGTTCTTC. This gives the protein CASTLTGHEQFF.

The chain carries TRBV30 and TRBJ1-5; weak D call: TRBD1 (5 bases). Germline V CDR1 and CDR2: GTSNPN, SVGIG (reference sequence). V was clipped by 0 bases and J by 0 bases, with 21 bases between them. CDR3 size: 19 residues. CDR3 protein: CAWSVPIERGQYSNQPQHF. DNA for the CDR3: TGTGCCTGGAGTGTCCCCATTGAGCGTGGACAATATAGCAATCAGCCCCAGCATTTT.

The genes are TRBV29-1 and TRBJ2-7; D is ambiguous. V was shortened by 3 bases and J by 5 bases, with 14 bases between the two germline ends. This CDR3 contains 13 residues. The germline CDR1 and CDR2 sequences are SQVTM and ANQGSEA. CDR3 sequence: CSVEDPRSDEQYF. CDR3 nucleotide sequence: TGCAGCGTTGAGGATCCTCGGTCAGACGAGCAGTACTTC.

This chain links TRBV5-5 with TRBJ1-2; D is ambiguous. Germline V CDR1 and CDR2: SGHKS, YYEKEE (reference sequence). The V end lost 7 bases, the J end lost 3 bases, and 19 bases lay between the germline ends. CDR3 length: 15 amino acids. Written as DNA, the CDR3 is TGTGCCAGCGCCCCCACGGCAGGCTTGCACTATGGCTACACCTTC. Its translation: CASAPTAGLHYGYTF.

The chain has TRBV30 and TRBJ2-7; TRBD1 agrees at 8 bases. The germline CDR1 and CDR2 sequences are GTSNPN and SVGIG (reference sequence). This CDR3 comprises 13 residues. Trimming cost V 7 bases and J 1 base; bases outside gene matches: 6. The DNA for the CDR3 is TGTGCCTCCACACAGGGGGTATCCTACGAGCAGTACTTC. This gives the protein CASTQGVSYEQYF.

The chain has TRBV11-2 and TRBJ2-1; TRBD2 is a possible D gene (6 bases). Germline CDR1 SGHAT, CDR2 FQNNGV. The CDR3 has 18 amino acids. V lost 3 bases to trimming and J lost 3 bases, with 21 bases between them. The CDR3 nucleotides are TGTGCCAGCAGCTTTTTCCGAAGCGGGCCCGATTACTACAATGAGCAGTTCTTC. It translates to CASSFFRSGPDYYNEQFF.

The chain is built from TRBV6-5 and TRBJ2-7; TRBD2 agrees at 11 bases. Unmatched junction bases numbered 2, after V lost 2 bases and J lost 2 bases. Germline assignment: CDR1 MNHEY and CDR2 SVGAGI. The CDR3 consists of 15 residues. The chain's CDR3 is CASSYGTSGTYEQYF. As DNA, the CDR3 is TGTGCCAGCAGTTACGGGACTAGCGGAACCTACGAGCAGTACTTC.